Below are 22 T cell receptor beta chains sequenced from a single sample in a study of OX40 agonist ivuxolimab in advanced cancers. Here immunoSEQ multiplex PCR was the method, and the copy in TCRdb shows in-frame clones only, minus some. The table has 70,000 or so clones, around 90% seen once; the top ten hold approximately 10%. The sample here was CD4+ or CD8+ T cells sorted from blood, taken in a trial of the OX40 agonist ivuxolimab. Receptors originate from an adult with an advanced solid tumor such as melanoma, head and neck, liver or kidney cancer.

This rearrangement joins TRBV7-9 to TRBJ1-2; D is undetermined. Germline values: CDR1 SEHNR, CDR2 FQNEAQ (reference sequence). This CDR3 contains 12 residues. Trimming removed 3 bases at V and 5 bases at J, with 7 bases between. The CDR3, as DNA: TGTGCCAGCAGCTTTCCCGGGTATGGCTACACCTTC. It encodes CASSFPGYGYTF.

This chain connects TRBV19 to TRBJ2-7; a possible D gene is TRBD2 (5 bases). This CDR3 is 13 amino acids long. V dropped 2 bases and J dropped 5 bases, with 10 bases sitting between them. From germline, CDR1 is LNHDA and CDR2 SQIVND (reference sequence). In DNA, the CDR3 is TGTGCCAGTAGTATAACTAGGATTCACGAGCAGTACTTC. Translated, it gives CASSITRIHEQYF. The full variable domain, completed using reference TRBV19 and TRBJ2-7, is DGGITQSPKYLFRKEGQNVTLSCEQNLNHDAMYWYRQDPGQGLRLIYYSQIVNDFQKGDIAEGYSVSREKKESFPLTVTSAQKNPTAFYLCASSITRIHEQYFGPGTRLTVT.

J is TRBJ1-3 and V is TRBV5-3, with D unclear. TRBV5-3 qualifies as an ORF whose function is uncertain. V lost 4 bases and J lost 3, with 11 bases in between. There are 14 residues in the CDR3. The CDR3 here is CARSQDRRGNTIYF. CDR3 DNA sequence: TGTGCCAGAAGCCAAGACCGCCGTGGAAACACCATATATTTT.

The chain recombines TRBV6-5 with TRBJ2-2; D is uncertain. Germline values: CDR1 MNHEY, CDR2 SVGAGI. This CDR3 is 13 amino acids long. Trimming shortened V by 5 bases and J by 0 bases, and 4 bases separated the two germline ends. The CDR3: CASSHANTGELFF. CDR3 nucleotides: TGTGCCAGCAGTCACGCGAACACCGGGGAGCTGTTTTTT.

The chain recombines TRBV10-3 with TRBJ2-5; no clear D. CDR3 length: 13 amino acids. Germline V gene lookup returns CDR1 ENHRY and CDR2 SYGVKD. V lost 11 bases and J 7 bases, leaving 20 bases between the germline ends. The CDR3 sequence is CAVAIENWGTQYF. The DNA of the CDR3 is TGTGCCGTGGCCATAGAGAATTGGGGGACCCAGTACTTC.

The rearrangement joins TRBV28 to TRBJ1-1, with a possible D match to TRBD1 (5 bases). The germline V gene encodes CDR1 MDHEN and CDR2 SYDVKM. The CDR3 has 14 amino acids. The V end lost 10 bases, the J end lost 4 bases, and 19 bases lay between the germline ends. The CDR3 is CATQSQGSGTEAFF. The CDR3 region has the DNA TGTGCCACCCAGAGTCAGGGTTCGGGCACTGAAGCTTTCTTT.

This chain links TRBV11-2 with TRBJ2-1; TRBD2 matches 12 bases. The CDR3 runs to 19 residues. J lost 6 bases, V lost 3 bases, and 15 bases had no gene match. Germline-derived CDR1 and CDR2 are SGHAT and FQNNGV. The CDR3 protein is CASSFSGSTSGRTSNEQFF. CDR3 DNA: TGTGCCAGCAGCTTCAGTGGGTCGACTAGCGGGAGAACGAGCAATGAGCAGTTCTTC.

This chain joins TRBV14 and TRBJ2-1; 7 bases line up with TRBD2. The germline V gene encodes CDR1 SGHDN and CDR2 FVKESK. The ends lost 5 bases at V and 11 bases at J; junction bases unmatched: 15. The CDR3 is made up of 15 amino acids. CDR3 loop: CASSARLARGGQQFF. For the CDR3, the DNA is TGTGCCAGCAGCGCGCGACTAGCCCGCGGCGGGCAGCAGTTCTTC. The full variable domain, its missing parts supplied by reference TRBV14 and TRBJ2-1, is EAGVTQFPSHSVIEKGQTVTLRCDPISGHDNLYWYRRVMGKEIKFLLHFVKESKQDESGMPNNRFLAERTGGTYSTLKVQPAELEDSGVYFCASSARLARGGQQFFGPGTRLTVL.

The CDR3 sequence is CASSYRRGEETQYF. In DNA form, the CDR3 reads TGTGCCAGCAGCTATCGGCGCGGGGAGGAGACCCAGTACTTC. The V call is TRBV7-2, the J call TRBJ2-5; a weak D match, TRBD2 (6 bases). This CDR3 has 14 residues. V lost 4 bases and J lost 5, with 14 bases in between. In germline, CDR1 is SGHTA, CDR2 FQGNSA.

This clone has just one count. The J gene is TRBJ1-5, the V gene TRBV7-9; D is unclear. This CDR3 is built from 14 residues. The V end lost 2 bases, the J end lost 4 bases, and 9 bases lay between the germline ends. Germline CDR1 and CDR2: SEHNR and FQNEAQ (reference sequence). The CDR3 nucleotides are TGTGCCAGCAGCTTAACAGAGGTTAATCAGCCCCAGCATTTT. It encodes CASSLTEVNQPQHF.

The chain has TRBV11-3 and TRBJ2-1; 8 nucleotides agree with TRBD1. The V gene's germline CDR1 is SGHNT and CDR2 YENEEA. The CDR3 runs 15 residues. V shed 0 bases, J shed 4 bases, and the junction held 2 bases outside the gene matches. Written as DNA, the CDR3 is TGTGCCAGCAGCTTAGAGGGACAGGTATACAATGAGCAGTTCTTC. Protein sequence: CASSLEGQVYNEQFF.

This chain connects TRBV27 to TRBJ1-3; D remains ambiguous. CDR1 and CDR2 from the germline V gene are MNHEY and SMNVEV (reference sequence). The length of the CDR3 is 18 residues. V was trimmed by 6 bases and J by 0 bases, leaving 21 bases between them. CDR3 in amino acids: CASRGPGRRRFSGNTIYF. The CDR3 DNA is TGTGCCAGCAGGGGCCCGGGGAGACGCCGTTTCTCTGGAAACACCATATATTTT.

This clone has a single count. The chain is built from TRBV19 and TRBJ1-5; D is ambiguous. The germline gives CDR1 LNHDA, CDR2 SQIVND (reference sequence). V was trimmed by 8 bases and J by 0 bases, leaving 14 bases between them. The CDR3 is made up of 15 amino acids. This CDR3 is CASSNSHNSNQPQHF. The CDR3 bases are TGTGCCAGTTCAAACAGCCACAATAGCAATCAGCCCCAGCATTTT.

The rearrangement links TRBV18 to TRBJ2-6; D not resolved. Trimming left V 3 bases short and J 0 bases short, with 3 bases between. Looked up from germline, CDR1 is KGHSH and CDR2 is LQKENI. This CDR3 has 14 residues. The CDR3 sequence is CASSPNSGANVLTF. The CDR3 region has the DNA TGTGCCAGCTCACCGAACTCTGGGGCCAACGTCCTGACTTTC.

J is TRBJ2-1 and V is TRBV5-1; D gene ambiguous. Germline assignment: CDR1 SGHRS and CDR2 YFSETQ. V lost 4 bases to trimming and J lost 3 bases, with 11 bases between them. This CDR3 is built from 14 residues. The CDR3 bases are TGCGCCAGCAGCCCCGTAGGGAACTACAATGAGCAGTTCTTC. This encodes CASSPVGNYNEQFF.

The V gene is TRBV6-6, the J gene TRBJ1-3; 7 bases align to TRBD1. The germline gives CDR1 MNHNY, CDR2 SVGAGI (reference sequence). There are 15 residues in the CDR3. V gave up 6 bases and J gave up 0 bases; unmatched junction bases: 5. The CDR3 region is CASSSTGSSGNTIYF. The CDR3 DNA sequence: TGTGCCAGCAGCTCGACAGGGAGCTCTGGAAACACCATATATTTT.

The chain combines TRBV19 with TRBJ1-3; no firm D call. The CDR3 consists of 14 residues. The V gene's germline CDR1 is LNHDA and CDR2 SQIVND (reference sequence). Deletions cut 3 bases from V and 7 bases from J, with 13 bases between. CDR3 sequence reads: CASSIEAPGNTIYF. For the CDR3, the DNA is TGTGCCAGTAGTATCGAGGCCCCGGGCAACACCATATATTTT.

The J gene is TRBJ2-3, the V gene TRBV9; TRBD2 matches at 10 bases. The CDR3 spans 18 residues. V lost 0 bases and J lost 1; bases outside the gene matches: 8. CDR1 is SGDLS and CDR2 is YYNGEE in the germline V gene. Written as DNA, the CDR3 is TGTGCCAGCAGCGTAGGAAGCGGGAGGGCCATTCGCACAGATACGCAGTATTTT. Protein sequence: CASSVGSGRAIRTDTQYF.

The chain employs TRBV7-3 and TRBJ2-1; TRBD1 matches 7 bases. The CDR3 runs to 13 residues. The germline gives CDR1 SGHTA, CDR2 FQGTGA. V gave up 5 bases and J gave up 11 bases; unmatched junction bases: 9. The chain's CDR3 is CASSIGGENKQFF. In DNA form, the CDR3 reads TGTGCCAGCAGCATAGGGGGCGAGAATAAGCAGTTCTTC.

The chain combines TRBV5-1 with TRBJ2-1; TRBD2 is a possible D gene (5 bases). CDR1 and CDR2 (germline): SGHRS, YFSETQ. Trimming removed 4 bases from V and 6 bases from J, with 17 bases in between. The CDR3 sequence is 15 residues long. The CDR3 region has the DNA TGCGCCAGCAGCATGCGTGGGGAGTCCCCCAATGAGCAGTTCTTC. As protein: CASSMRGESPNEQFF.

The chain is built from TRBV5-1 and TRBJ2-5, with D perhaps TRBD1 (6 bases). Germline-derived CDR1 and CDR2 are SGHRS and YFSETQ. Trimming took off 2 bases at V and 4 bases at J, with 12 bases between the two ends. This CDR3 has 14 amino acids. The chain's CDR3 is CASSFNRVPETQYF. The CDR3 DNA is TGCGCCAGCAGCTTCAACAGGGTACCAGAGACCCAGTACTTC.

V usage is TRBV4-2 and J usage is TRBJ1-2; TRBD1 might be the D (6 bases). V dropped 0 bases and J dropped 8 bases, with 16 bases sitting between them. The CDR3 length is 15 residues. Germline CDR1 reads LGHNA; CDR2 reads YNFKEQ. This chain's CDR3 is CASSQDLTGARGYTF. The CDR3, as DNA: TGTGCCAGCAGCCAAGATTTGACGGGGGCGCGCGGCTACACCTTC.